This TCR beta chain was profiled in a study of shared clonotypes between healthy human individuals. The CDR3 has 17 amino acids. CDR1 and CDR2 (germline): MGHDK, SYGVNS. V was pared by 3 bases and J by 4 bases, with 9 bases of the junction left unmatched. Some clones are missing from TCRdb's copy, which holds only in-frame ones; the method was immunoSEQ multiplex PCR. The data contain 300,000 to 350,000 clones, around four fifths of them singletons. V is TRBV25-1 and J is TRBJ2-5, with TRBD1 matching 12 bases. The receptor's source is a man aged 25 to 40 in good health. The specimen sequenced was memory CD4+ T cells sorted from blood. The subset here: CD45RA-negative fraction. DNA of the CDR3: TGTGCCAGCAGTGACTTACCGGGACAGGGGGCAATAGAGACCCAGTACTTC. It translates to CASSDLPGQGAIETQYF.